This T cell receptor (beta chain) comes out of a study of T cells in Graves' hyperthyroidism and ophthalmopathy. The CDR3 loop spans 14 amino acids. Germline values: CDR1 SGDLS, CDR2 YYNGEE. V was pared by 0 bases and J by 4 bases, with 7 bases between. Researchers took RNA transcripts and amplified the TCR beta CDR3 regions from them. First-round RT-PCR targeting the TCR CDR3 was performed with the HTBI primer set. TCRdb called the multiplex PCR reads again in MiXCR, with one record for every CDR3 protein. Here the sample spans 690,000 or so distinct CDR3 sequences, approximately 18% being singletons. Blood was drawn at first hyperthyroidism diagnosis, before any ophthalmopathy symptoms.

Sequencing input: blood. The rearrangement links TRBV9 to TRBJ2-2; D is uncertain. The TCR comes from a woman between 50 and 59 years old with Graves' hyperthyroidism that later progressed to Graves' ophthalmopathy. CDR3 bases: TGTGCCAGCAGCGTAGGGCCTTTCACCGGGGAGCTGTTTTTT. Translated: CASSVGPFTGELFF. The whole variable domain, filled in from reference TRBV9 and TRBJ2-2, reads DSGVTQTPKHLITATGQRVTLRCSPRSGDLSVYWYQQSLDQGLQFLIQYYNGEERAKGNILERFSAQQFPDLHSELNLSSLELGDSALYFCASSVGPFTGELFFGEGSRLTVL.